This T cell receptor (beta chain) was retrieved from a study of cytomegalovirus exposure and HLA in healthy donors. General observations from the study: According to the study, around 180 TCR beta chains were cytomegalovirus-associated. Confirmation in vitro established that a few CMV-associated chains were specific for CMV antigens.

The CDR3 is 13 amino acids. Germline loops: CDR1 WSHSY, CDR2 SAAADI. J lost 2 bases, V lost 8 bases, and 3 bases had no gene match. Libraries were prepared by immunoSEQ multiplex PCR; TCRdb keeps only in-frame clonotypes and omits some of them. The data contain 55,000 to 80,000 clones, approximately 95% of them singletons. As to this clone: Its antigen is unknown.

The origin of this receptor is a woman in her late teens or twenties in good health and CMV-seropositive. Sequenced sample: PBMCs. The chain uses TRBV10-2 and TRBJ2-7, with TRBD1 matching over 10 bases. DNA of the CDR3: TGCGCCAGCGCGGGACAGGGGCCCTACGAGCAGTACTTC. Protein product: CASAGQGPYEQYF.